The T cell receptor (beta chain) described here comes from a study of T cell repertoires in cytomegalovirus infection. There are 13 residues in the CDR3. The V and J ends lost 5 bases and 11 bases, in that order; junction bases with no gene match: 8. Germline assignment: CDR1 MNHEY and CDR2 SVGAGI. One entry per CDR3 protein, called by TCRdb with MiXCR from the reads. The sample holds hundreds of thousands of distinct CDR3 sequences, 24% seen once. This clonotype was obtained from a human donor in good health (CMV status not recorded). Some clones in this sample may be carry-over from other donors' samples. Input material: CD8+ T cells from PBMCs. This sequence joins TRBV6-5 and TRBJ1-4, with 7 bases identical to TRBD1. The CDR3 nucleotides read TGTGCCAGCAGTCCCGACAGGGCAGGGAAACTGTTTTTT. Translation gives CASSPDRAGKLFF.